In this sample, the clone carrying this T cell receptor beta chain turned up many times. The antigen is undetermined. As the template, RNA transcripts were used to amplify TCR beta CDR3 regions. An initial RT-PCR round employing HTBI primers preceded a second-round multiplex PCR. MiXCR, run by TCRdb on the multiplex PCR reads, gives a single entry per CDR3 protein. Of roughly 500,000 distinct CDR3 sequences in the sample, about an eighth are singletons; the top ten hold 8% to 10%. Moderate-to-severe activity, with CAS ≥3, NOSPECS ≥4 and duration under 3 months, characterized the donors with ophthalmopathy. Reliance was placed on clinical symptoms, serum thyroxine, TRAb, thyroid ultrasound and orbital computed tomography for diagnosis. CDR3 length: 12 amino acids. After removal of 0 bases from V and 8 bases from J, the junction contained 3 bases not matched to a gene. Per the germline V gene, CDR1 is GTSNPN and CDR2 is SVGIG (reference sequence).

The sample belongs to a study of Graves' ophthalmopathy and Graves' hyperthyroidism. Study results and caveats: Blood also held most thyroid clonotypes expanded above 0.001 frequency. Prediction of ophthalmopathy progression reached roughly 64% sensitivity and 72% to 80% specificity.

Sequenced material: blood. The rearrangement links TRBV30 to TRBJ1-2; TRBD1 matches at 7 bases. This clonotype was sampled from a woman in her thirties with Graves' ophthalmopathy. The CDR3 region is CAWSVTGVGYTF. The CDR3 coding sequence is TGTGCCTGGAGTGTTACAGGGGTAGGCTACACCTTC.